This T cell receptor (beta chain) was sequenced during a study of blood T cells in healthy people across ages. Germline V gene sequence: CDR1 DFQATT, CDR2 SNEGSKA (reference sequence). CDR3 length: 14 residues. V gave up 3 bases and J gave up 3 bases, with 12 bases separating them. This clonotype was detected many times. Its matching antigen is unknown. Points from the study as a whole: Diversity of TCR beta per million T cells declined in a roughly linear way with age.

The use of a sample-barcoded 5' primer and a J-beta primer mix characterized a second PCR of roughly 7 to 11 cycles. TCRdb re-analysed the 5' RACE reads in MiXCR, keeping a single row per CDR3 protein. The sample holds over a million distinct CDR3 sequences; over 35% are singletons and the top ten take approximately 20%. The sample consisted of blood. The receptor was isolated from a woman aged 55-70 years in good health. J is TRBJ2-1 and V is TRBV20-1, with unresolved D. Here the CDR3 DNA reads TGCAGTGCTAGGCCGGTAACCAGCTACAATGAGCAGTTCTTC. Amino acids: CSARPVTSYNEQFF.